This T cell receptor beta chain came from a study of cytomegalovirus exposure and HLA in healthy donors. On this clone: Its target is not known.

Findings and limits, study-wide: The authors later found HLA-associated TCR beta chains more clonally expanded than equally common others.

Healthy bone marrow donors made up the donors. Amplification used 60 Vbeta primers and 13 Jbeta primers. The protocol was immunoSEQ multiplex PCR, while the TCRdb copy is restricted to in-frame clones and leaves out a portion. This table holds fewer than 200,000 clones, about 75% found once. In germline, CDR1 is SGHNT, CDR2 YYREEE (reference sequence). The CDR3 has 16 amino acids. Germline trimming cut 5 bases from V and 6 bases from J; bases unmatched to any gene: 7. The gene calls are TRBV5-4 and TRBJ2-2; 13 nucleotides match TRBD2. Sequenced sample: PBMCs. This TCR derives from a female donor in good health and CMV-seronegative. The CDR3 nucleotides read TGTGCCAGCAGGTTATTCGGACTAGCGGGAGCCGGGGAGCTGTTTTTT. Translated, it gives CASRLFGLAGAGELFF.